One sample yielded the 5 T cell receptor beta chains listed below, sequenced in a study of cytomegalovirus exposure and HLA in healthy donors. In the PCR, 60 Vbeta and 13 Jbeta primers were used. Method: immunoSEQ multiplex PCR; TCRdb's copy keeps in-frame clones and lacks some. The table records about 160,000 clones, over 70% of them present only once. What was sequenced was PBMCs. Receptor source: a man aged 50-60 years in good health and CMV-seropositive.

V usage is TRBV29-1 and J usage is TRBJ2-7; possible D gene TRBD1, 6 bases. Germline V gives CDR1 SQVTM, CDR2 ANQGSEA. The CDR3 runs to 16 residues. Trimming shortened V by 4 bases and J by 3 bases, and 22 bases separated the two germline ends. This CDR3 is CSVVRTPRTVGYEQYF. In DNA, the CDR3 is TGCAGCGTTGTACGCACTCCTAGGACAGTCGGCTACGAGCAGTACTTC.

The chain uses TRBV27 and TRBJ2-2; TRBD2 might be the D (6 bases). The V gene's germline CDR1 is MNHEY and CDR2 SMNVEV (reference sequence). Between the trimmed V and J ends, which lost 7 bases and 0 bases, there was a span of 12 bases. There are 15 residues in the CDR3. The CDR3 DNA reads TGTGCCAGCAAGGTGGACTACGCGAACACCGGGGAGCTGTTTTTT. This translates into CASKVDYANTGELFF.

This clone was detected only once. The chain couples TRBV6-5 to TRBJ1-5; TRBD1 might be the D (6 bases). This CDR3 comprises 13 residues. V was shortened by 4 bases and J by 7 bases, with 11 bases between the two germline ends. Germline CDR1 MNHEY, CDR2 SVGAGI. The CDR3 DNA follows: TGTGCCAGCAGTTTGGACAGAGCGCAGCCCCAGCATTTT. This translates into CASSLDRAQPQHF.

J is TRBJ2-1 and V is TRBV9; D is possibly TRBD2 (5 bases). Trimming left V 0 bases short and J 5 bases short, with 21 bases between. The germline V gene has CDR1 SGDLS and CDR2 YYNGEE. The CDR3 loop spans 18 amino acids. The chain's CDR3 is CASSVVGRATTGHNEQFF. The CDR3 bases are TGTGCCAGCAGCGTAGTTGGGAGAGCCACCACGGGCCACAATGAGCAGTTCTTC.

In its sample, this clone was seen once. This rearrangement joins TRBV5-6 to TRBJ1-4; 9 nucleotides align to TRBD1. Germline CDR1 SGHDT, CDR2 YYEEEE. This CDR3 is 17 amino acids long. V shed 4 bases and J 4 bases; nucleotides not matched to a gene: 11. The CDR3 bases are TGTGCCAGCAGCAAGGGGACAGGGAAGGGCTTTAATGAAAAACTGTTTTTT. As protein: CASSKGTGKGFNEKLFF.